The 3 T cell receptor beta chains presented below share a single source sample, sequenced in a study of T cell responses to AZD1222 COVID-19 vaccine. Produced via immunoSEQ multiplex PCR; TCRdb's table is partial and in-frame only. This table holds 85,000 to 95,000 clones, roughly 90% found once. Specimen: peripheral blood, collected on day 0 of AZD1222 vaccination. The receptors originated from an adult in good health.

The gene calls are TRBV9 and TRBJ1-3; unclear D gene. The CDR3 is made up of 15 amino acids. The V and J ends lost 0 bases and 0 bases respectively, with 7 bases between them. CDR1 and CDR2 (germline): SGDLS, YYNGEE. In DNA, the CDR3 is TGTGCCAGCAGCGTAGTGGCAGACTCTGGAAACACCATATATTTT. Translating it yields CASSVVADSGNTIYF.

V gene TRBV10-3 combines with J gene TRBJ2-3; 12 nucleotides match TRBD2. Germline V gene data show CDR1 as ENHRY and CDR2 as SYGVKD. J was trimmed by 4 bases and V by 6 bases; bases with no gene match: 11. The CDR3 covers 17 residues. The CDR3 here is CAISHETSGGFSDTQYF. The CDR3, as DNA: TGTGCCATCAGCCATGAGACTAGCGGGGGTTTCTCAGATACGCAGTATTTT.

This chain joins TRBV18 and TRBJ1-1; the D is unclear. V lost 4 bases to trimming and J lost 4 bases, with 16 bases between them. Germline V gene data show CDR1 as KGHSH and CDR2 as LQKENI. The CDR3 consists of 15 residues. The CDR3: CASSQIPGAPTEAFF. CDR3 nucleotide sequence: TGTGCCAGCTCACAGATCCCGGGAGCCCCCACTGAAGCTTTCTTT. Supplemented by reference TRBV18 and TRBJ1-1, the full variable domain reads NAGVMQNPRHLVRRRGQEARLRCSPMKGHSHVYWYRQLPEEGLKFMVYLQKENIIDESGMPKERFSAEFPKEGPSILRIQQVVRGDSAAYFCASSQIPGAPTEAFFGQGTRLTVV.